Listed below are T cell receptor beta chains from one sample, sequenced in a study of blood T cell repertoires in COVID-19. Profiled with immunoSEQ multiplex PCR; TCRdb holds only in-frame clones, not every one. The table has around 440,000 clones, about 91% seen once. Sequenced: peripheral blood. The receptors originated from a woman between 45 and 65 years old with COVID-19, enrolled during active disease. Both conserved end residues are part of each CDR3. The order of the fields is V gene, J gene, D gene, clone size, CDR3 protein, CDR3 DNA. The D gene is left open where the match is weak. Some rows have no size entry. The others give once, few or many, or a class for an expanded clone.

>TRBV9|TRBJ1-1|.|.
CASSEKLRGGEAFF
TGTGCCAGCAGCGAAAAACTGAGGGGGGGTGAAGCTTTCTTT
>TRBV5-1|TRBJ2-3|TRBD2|once
CASSLTAGSGRQYF
TGCGCCAGCAGCTTAACAGCGGGATCAGGACGGCAGTATTTT
>TRBV10-1|TRBJ2-7|TRBD2|.
CASSDPSGGRREQYF
TGCGCCAGCAGTGACCCCAGCGGGGGGCGGCGCGAGCAGTACTTC
>TRBV9|TRBJ1-2|TRBD1|once
CASSVYPQGKRSYGYTF
TGTGCCAGCAGCGTTTATCCACAGGGGAAAAGAAGCTATGGCTACACCTTC
>TRBV24-1|TRBJ1-2|.|.
CATRGSAEGGYTF
TGTGCCACCAGGGGCTCGGCGGAGGGGGGCTACACCTTC
>TRBV19|TRBJ1-2|TRBD1|.
CASSTPHRGDYGYTF
TGTGCCAGTAGTACCCCGCACAGGGGAGACTATGGCTACACCTTC
>TRBV2|TRBJ2-2|.|.
CASWAGPNTGELFF
TGTGCCAGCTGGGCGGGACCGAACACCGGGGAGCTGTTTTTT
>TRBV12-3/TRBV12-4|TRBJ1-2|TRBD1|.
CASTLTGGGGYTF
TGTGCCAGCACCCTGACAGGGGGCGGAGGCTACACCTTC
>TRBV4-2|TRBJ1-2|TRBD1|.
CASSTGGTEIYGYTF
TGTGCCAGCAGCACAGGGGGCACCGAAATCTATGGCTACACCTTC
>TRBV6-5|TRBJ1-6|.|few
CASRTLSSYNSPLHF
TGTGCCAGCAGGACTTTAAGCTCCTATAATTCACCCCTCCACTTT
>TRBV5-6|TRBJ2-7|.|.
CASSLDRTSYEQYF
TGTGCCAGCAGCTTAGACAGGACCTCCTACGAGCAGTACTTC
>TRBV7-3|TRBJ2-2|.|once
CASSGANTGELFF
TGTGCCAGCAGCGGGGCTAACACCGGGGAGCTGTTTTTT
>TRBV5-8|TRBJ1-2|.|.
CASSLGRRANYGYTF
TGTGCCAGCAGCTTGGGTCGCAGGGCGAACTATGGCTACACCTTC
>TRBV7-9|TRBJ1-6|TRBD1|few
CASSSTGSYSPLHF
TGTGCCAGCAGCTCGACAGGGTCCTATTCACCCCTCCACTTT
>TRBV10-1|TRBJ1-2|TRBD1|.
CASSERVGTAFYGYTF
TGCGCCAGCAGTGAGAGGGTCGGGACAGCGTTTTATGGCTACACCTTC
>TRBV19|TRBJ2-1|TRBD2|.
CASSSYSGGLNEQFF
TGTGCCAGTAGTTCCTATAGCGGGGGGTTAAATGAGCAGTTCTTC
>TRBV6-1|TRBJ1-5|.|.
CASSIYGGNQPQHF
TGTGCCAGCAGTATATACGGAGGCAATCAGCCCCAGCATTTT
>TRBV4-1|TRBJ1-2|.|.
CASSQASNYGYTF
TGCGCCAGCAGCCAAGCCTCTAACTATGGCTACACCTTC
>TRBV5-1|TRBJ2-2|.|.
CASSLAPGAAGELFF
TGCGCCAGCAGCTTGGCTCCAGGGGCCGCCGGGGAGCTGTTTTTT
>TRBV24-1|TRBJ1-5|.|.
CATSDGNQPQHF
TGTGCCACCAGTGACGGTAATCAGCCCCAGCATTTT
>TRBV3-1/TRBV3-2|TRBJ2-5|.|.
CASSHAGKGTQYF
TGTGCCAGCAGCCATGCAGGGAAGGGGACCCAGTACTTC
>TRBV18|TRBJ2-6|TRBD1|few
CASYKDRTLSGANVLTF
TGTGCCAGCTACAAGGACAGGACCCTCTCTGGGGCCAACGTCCTGACTTTC
>TRBV11-2|TRBJ1-2|.|.
CASSLTVAGYTF
TGTGCCAGCAGCTTGACAGTGGCTGGCTACACCTTC
>TRBV27|TRBJ2-4|TRBD1|.
CASSPRTGGSHLAKNIQYF
TGTGCCAGCAGTCCGCGGACAGGGGGGTCCCACTTAGCCAAAAACATTCAGTACTTC
>TRBV3-1/TRBV3-2|TRBJ2-1|.|.
CASSQGRLRSEQFF
TGTGCCAGCAGCCAAGGTCGATTGAGGAGTGAGCAGTTCTTC
>TRBV4-1|TRBJ2-6|.|.
CASSQEGQANVLTF
TGCGCCAGCAGCCAAGAAGGACAGGCCAACGTCCTGACTTTC
>TRBV10-3|TRBJ2-7|TRBD1|.
CACRQGAQTTSYEQYF
TGTGCCTGCCGACAGGGGGCCCAAACGACCTCCTACGAGCAGTACTTC
>TRBV12-3/TRBV12-4|TRBJ1-1|.|once
CASSQLYSEAFF
TGTGCCAGCAGTCAACTTTACTCTGAAGCTTTCTTT
>TRBV7-9|TRBJ1-4|.|.
CASSSKAGKTNEKLFF
TGTGCCAGCAGCTCGAAGGCAGGGAAAACTAATGAAAAACTGTTTTTT
>TRBV28|TRBJ1-5|TRBD1|.
CASSAHTGENQPQHF
TGTGCCAGCAGTGCACATACAGGGGAGAATCAGCCCCAGCATTTT
>TRBV6-6|TRBJ2-7|.|.
CATNQGTGGSYEQYF
TGTGCCACAAACCAGGGTACAGGCGGCTCCTACGAGCAGTACTTC